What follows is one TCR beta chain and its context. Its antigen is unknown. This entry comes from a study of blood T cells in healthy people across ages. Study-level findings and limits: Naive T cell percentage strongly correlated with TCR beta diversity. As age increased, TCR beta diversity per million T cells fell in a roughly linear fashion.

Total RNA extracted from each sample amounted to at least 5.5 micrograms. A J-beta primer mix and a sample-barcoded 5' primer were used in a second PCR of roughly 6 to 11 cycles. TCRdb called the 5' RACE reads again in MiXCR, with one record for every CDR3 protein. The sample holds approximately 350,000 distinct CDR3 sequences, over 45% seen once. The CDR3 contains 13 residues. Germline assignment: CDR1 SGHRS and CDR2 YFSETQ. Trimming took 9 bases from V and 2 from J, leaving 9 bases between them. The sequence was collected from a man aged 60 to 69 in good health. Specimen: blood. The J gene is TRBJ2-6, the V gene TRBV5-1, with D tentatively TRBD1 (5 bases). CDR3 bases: TGCGCCACCGCAGGGACTGGGGCCAACGTCCTGACTTTC. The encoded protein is CATAGTGANVLTF.